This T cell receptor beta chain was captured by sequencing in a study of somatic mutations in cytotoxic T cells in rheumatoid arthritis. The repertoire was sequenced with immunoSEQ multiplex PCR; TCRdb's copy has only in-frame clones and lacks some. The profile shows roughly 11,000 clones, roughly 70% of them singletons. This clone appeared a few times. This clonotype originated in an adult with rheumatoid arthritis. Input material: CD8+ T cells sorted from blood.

The CDR3 DNA is TGTGCCAGCAGTGACAGAGCTGAAACAGATACGCAGTATTTT. This encodes CASSDRAETDTQYF. The chain is built from TRBV6-4 and TRBJ2-3; D gene unclear. The CDR3 spans 14 residues. V dropped 2 bases and J dropped 3 bases, with 9 bases sitting between them. The germline V gene encodes CDR1 MRHNA and CDR2 SNTAGT.